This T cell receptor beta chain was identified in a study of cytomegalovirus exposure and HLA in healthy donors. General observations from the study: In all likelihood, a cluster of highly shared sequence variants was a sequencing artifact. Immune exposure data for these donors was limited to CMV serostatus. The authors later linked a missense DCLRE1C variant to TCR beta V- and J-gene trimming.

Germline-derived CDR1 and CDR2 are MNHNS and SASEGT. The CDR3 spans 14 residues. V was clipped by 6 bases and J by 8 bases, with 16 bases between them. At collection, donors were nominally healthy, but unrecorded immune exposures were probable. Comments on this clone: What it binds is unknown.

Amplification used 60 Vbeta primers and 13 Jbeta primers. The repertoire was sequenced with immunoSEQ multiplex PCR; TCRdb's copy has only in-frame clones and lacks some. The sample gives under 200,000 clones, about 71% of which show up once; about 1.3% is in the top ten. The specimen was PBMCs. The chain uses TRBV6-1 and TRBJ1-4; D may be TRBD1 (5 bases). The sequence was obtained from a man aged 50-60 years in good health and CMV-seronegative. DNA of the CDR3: TGTGCCAGCAGAGTCGGGGGATTCGGGGAAAAACTGTTTTTT. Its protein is CASRVGGFGEKLFF.